The present TCR beta chain was sequenced within a study of T cell clonotyping in hematopoietic cell transplantation. Findings and caveats of the study: Without cell sorting, CD4 versus CD8 contributions remain unresolved.

Produced via immunoSEQ multiplex PCR; TCRdb's table is partial and in-frame only. This table has 20,000 or so clones, approximately 80% appearing once. On this clone itself: What it binds is not known.

The TCR originated in a man between 60 and 70 years old in good health. Some clones in this sample may be carry-over from other donors' samples. Sequencing was carried out using peripheral blood mononuclear cells.

The CDR3: CSVEDPEDELAPYEQYF. For the CDR3, the DNA is TGCAGCGTTGAAGATCCAGAGGATGAACTAGCGCCCTACGAGCAGTACTTC. The chain links TRBV29-1 to TRBJ2-7; 7 nucleotides line up with TRBD2. The germline V gene encodes CDR1 SQVTM and CDR2 ANQGSEA. V lost 0 bases to trimming and J lost 2 bases; unmatched junction nucleotides: 13. The CDR3 is 17 residues long.